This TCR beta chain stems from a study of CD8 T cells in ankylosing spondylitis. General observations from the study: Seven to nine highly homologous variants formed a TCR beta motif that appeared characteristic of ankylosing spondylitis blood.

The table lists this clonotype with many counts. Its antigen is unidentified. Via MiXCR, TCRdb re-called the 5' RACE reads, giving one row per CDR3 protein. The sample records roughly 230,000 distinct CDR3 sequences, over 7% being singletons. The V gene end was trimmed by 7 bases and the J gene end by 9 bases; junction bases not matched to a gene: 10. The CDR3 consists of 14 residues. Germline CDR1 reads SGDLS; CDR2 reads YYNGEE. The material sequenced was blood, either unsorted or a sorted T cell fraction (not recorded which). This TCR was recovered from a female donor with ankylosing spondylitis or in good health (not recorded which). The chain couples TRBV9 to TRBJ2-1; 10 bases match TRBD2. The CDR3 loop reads CASGPRTSGPEQFF. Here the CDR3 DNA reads TGTGCCAGCGGCCCTAGGACTAGCGGACCTGAGCAGTTCTTC.